This T cell receptor beta chain came from a study of T cell responses to AZD1222 COVID-19 vaccine. About the research overall: Investigators merged groups given second doses at roughly 4 or roughly 12 weeks.

Trimming stripped 6 bases from V and 3 bases from J, with 6 bases between. The CDR3 contains 12 residues. The germline V gene encodes CDR1 MNHEY and CDR2 SMNVEV (reference sequence). Whole-study findings and limits: Reports indicate that nearly half of spike-specific TCRs are directed at unmutated variant regions. Vaccine-associated CD4 TCRs ranged over spike, dominating at 160-218 and 743-854. Just a handful of AZD1222 recipients tested seropositive at baseline.

Comment on this clone: Its antigen remains unidentified.

Sequencing was performed with immunoSEQ multiplex PCR; in TCRdb, only in-frame clones are kept and a portion is missing. The sample yields under 130,000 clones, around 96% seen once. The chain recombines TRBV27 with TRBJ1-5; unclear D gene. The input for sequencing was peripheral blood, taken on day 0 of AZD1222 vaccination. The origin of this receptor is an adult in good health. The CDR3 region is CASSQYNQPQHF. CDR3 DNA: TGTGCCAGCAGCCAGTACAATCAGCCCCAGCATTTT.